This T cell receptor (beta chain) comes out of a study of T cells in women clearing cervical HPV infection. Study details: Women with histologically confirmed HPV16-related CIN3 or worse, 2 with invasive cancer, served as cases. Controls' single incident HPV16 infection cleared within 12 months without precancer.

The table came from immunoSEQ multiplex PCR; TCRdb's copy has only in-frame clones and leaves some out. Across under 35,000 clones, the top ten clones capture under 8% of the sample. A remark on this clone: Its specificity is not known. The read finishes 3 residues shy of the CDR3 end, and the germline J gene is used to complete it.

Study-level findings and limits: CIN3+ cases had significantly higher TCR repertoire richness than controls, but evenness did not differ.

V lost 6 bases, J lost 1 base, and 10 bases lay in between. The CDR3 spans 13 residues. Germline assignment: CDR1 LNHDA and CDR2 SQIVND (reference sequence). The material sequenced was blood buffy coat. This TCR came from a woman between 18 and 69 years old with a cervical HPV16 infection that either progressed to CIN3+ or cleared (not recorded which). The chain couples TRBV19 to TRBJ2-7; D perhaps matches TRBD1 (6 bases). The CDR3 bases that were read are TGTGCCAGTAGCCGGACAGTGTCCTACGAG. Amino acids: CASSRTVSYE. The entire CDR3 sequence reads CASSRTVSYEQYF.